This TCR beta chain was retrieved from a study of control samples from healthy donors and cancer patients. Sequencing used immunoSEQ multiplex PCR; TCRdb keeps in-frame clones, though not all of them. The sample consists of 100,000 to 150,000 clones, 85% to 95% of them appearing once. Unmatched junction bases numbered 8, after V lost 2 bases and J lost 4 bases. This CDR3 is 15 amino acids long. Germline loops: CDR1 SNHLY, CDR2 FYNNEI. The V and J genes are TRBV2 and TRBJ2-7; 7 bases are shared with TRBD1. The sample was PBMCs. The clonotype comes from a man at least 80 years old with head and neck cancer. The CDR3 nucleotides are TGTGCCAGCAGTGAAACGGACAGGCTAAGGTACGAGCAGTACTTC. Protein product: CASSETDRLRYEQYF.